A selection of T cell receptor beta chains follows, all from one sample in a study of T cell responses to AZD1222 COVID-19 vaccine. Some clones are missing from TCRdb's copy, which holds only in-frame ones; the method was immunoSEQ multiplex PCR. The sample has 110,000 or so clones, 90% seen once. The input for sequencing was peripheral blood, taken 28 days after the second dose of the MenACWY control vaccine. The receptors come from an adult who received the MenACWY meningococcal vaccine as a control. The CDR3 runs from the conserved cysteine through the conserved F or W. D genes are given only for firm matches. Clone size is not always given. Where it is, it says once, few, many or a class for expanded clones.

J | size | V | D | DNA | CDR3
TRBJ2-5 | NA | TRBV18 | NA | TGTGCCAGCTCAAAGGGCCCGTCGGTAGAGACCCAGTACTTC | CASSKGPSVETQYF
TRBJ2-1 | NA | TRBV25-1 | TRBD2 | TGTGCCAGCAGTGAATCCAGCGGGAGTAGCAATGAGCAGTTCTTC | CASSESSGSSNEQFF
TRBJ2-3 | NA | TRBV7-7 | NA | TGTGCCGTAGCAATGGGAGATACGCAGTATTTT | CAVAMGDTQYF
TRBJ1-2 | once | TRBV28 | NA | TGTGCCAGCTGCGGAGGGTACTATGGCTACACCTTC | CASCGGYYGYTF
TRBJ2-2 | NA | TRBV11-3 | NA | TGTGCCAGCAGCTCCCGGGGCGGGGAGCTGTTTTTT | CASSSRGGELFF
TRBJ1-4 | NA | TRBV2 | NA | TGTGCCAGCAGTAGACCCGGGACAACTAATGAAAAACTGTTTTTT | CASSRPGTTNEKLFF
TRBJ1-5 | NA | TRBV6-5 | NA | TGTGCCAGCAGCGAGGGGTTAAGGTATAATCAGCCCCAGCATTTT | CASSEGLRYNQPQHF
TRBJ2-7 | once | TRBV5-1 | NA | TGCGCCAGCAGCTTGGGCAGGGGGGACGACGAGCAGTACTTC | CASSLGRGDDEQYF
TRBJ1-4 | NA | TRBV27 | NA | TGTGCCAGCAGTTTAGTGGGGCTTGGTGAAAAACTGTTTTTT | CASSLVGLGEKLFF
TRBJ1-1 | NA | TRBV6-5 | NA | TGTGCCAGCAGTTTCGGACAGAACACTGAAGCTTTCTTT | CASSFGQNTEAFF
TRBJ2-7 | NA | TRBV9 | NA | TGTGCCAGCAGCGTCGGGACCCTGGGCTCCTACGAGCAGTACTTC | CASSVGTLGSYEQYF
TRBJ1-5 | NA | TRBV27 | NA | TGTGCCAGCAGTTTAAGAGGGGCGGGCAGTCAGCCCCAGCATTTT | CASSLRGAGSQPQHF
TRBJ2-1 | NA | TRBV6-5 | NA | TGTGCCAGCAGTTTTACTAGCCTCTCCTACAATGAGCAGTTCTTC | CASSFTSLSYNEQFF
TRBJ2-6 | few | TRBV5-5 | NA | TGTGCCAGCAGCTTGGGTGAAACCTCTGGGGCCAACGTCCTGACTTTC | CASSLGETSGANVLTF
TRBJ1-2 | once | TRBV6-5 | NA | TGTGCCAGCAGTTACTCGGCAGGGGAAGGCTACACCTTC | CASSYSAGEGYTF
TRBJ2-2 | once | TRBV12-3/TRBV12-4 | NA | TGTGCCAGCATCGTGGAAACCGGGGAGCTGTTTTTT | CASIVETGELFF
TRBJ2-5 | NA | TRBV14 | NA | TGTGCCAGCAGACGAGGAGGGGGTAGGAGGGAGACCCAGTACTTC | CASRRGGGRRETQYF
TRBJ2-2 | NA | TRBV11-1 | NA | TGTGCCAGCAGCCAGCCCGGGACGGGGGAGCTGTTTTTT | CASSQPGTGELFF
TRBJ1-6 | NA | TRBV19 | NA | TGTGCCACTCGAAGGAGGGACAAGAGCTCCTATAATTCACCCCTCCACTTT | CATRRRDKSSYNSPLHF
TRBJ1-1 | NA | TRBV10-3 | NA | TGTGCCATCAGTGGCTGGCCAAACACTGAAGCTTTCTTT | CAISGWPNTEAFF
TRBJ1-2 | NA | TRBV4-1 | NA | TGCGCCAGCAGCCCACAGGGCCTCGTCAACTATGGCTACACCTTC | CASSPQGLVNYGYTF
TRBJ2-3 | NA | TRBV9 | NA | TGTGCCAGCAGCTTTCAGGACAGCACAGATACGCAGTATTTT | CASSFQDSTDTQYF
TRBJ2-3 | NA | TRBV7-9 | NA | TGTGCCAGCAGCCCCGGGCAGGGGAAAGCAGATACGCAGTATTTT | CASSPGQGKADTQYF
TRBJ2-5 | NA | TRBV7-9 | NA | TGTGCCAGCAGCTATGACAGACCTTATGAGACCCAGTACTTC | CASSYDRPYETQYF
TRBJ1-4 | NA | TRBV30 | NA | TGTGCCTGGAAGGTCGGGATGCAGAAACTGTTTTTT | CAWKVGMQKLFF
TRBJ2-3 | NA | TRBV4-1 | NA | TGCGCCAGCAGCCACTCTGGGGATACGCAGTATTTT | CASSHSGDTQYF
TRBJ2-2 | NA | TRBV7-2 | NA | TGTGCCAGCAGCCTCGGAGCGGCGGCCGGGGAGCTGTTTTTT | CASSLGAAAGELFF
TRBJ1-2 | NA | TRBV12-3/TRBV12-4 | NA | TGTGCCAGCAGTTCGTTGTATGTAAGCGGCTACACCTTC | CASSSLYVSGYTF
TRBJ2-7 | NA | TRBV7-2 | TRBD1 | TGTGCCAGCAGCTTAGCCGGGACAGGGGGCGTCGAGCAGTACTTC | CASSLAGTGGVEQYF